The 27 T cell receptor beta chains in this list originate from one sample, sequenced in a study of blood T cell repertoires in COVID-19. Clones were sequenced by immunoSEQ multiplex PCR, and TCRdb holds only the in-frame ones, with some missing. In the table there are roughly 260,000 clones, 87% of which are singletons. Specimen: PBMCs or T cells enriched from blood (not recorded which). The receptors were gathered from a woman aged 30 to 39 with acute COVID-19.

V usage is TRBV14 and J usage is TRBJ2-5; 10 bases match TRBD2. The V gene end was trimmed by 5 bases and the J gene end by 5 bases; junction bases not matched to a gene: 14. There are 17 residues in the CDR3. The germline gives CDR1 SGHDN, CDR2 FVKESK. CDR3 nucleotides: TGTGCCAGCAGCACCCGGACTAGCGGAGGAGGCCGGGAGACCCAGTACTTC. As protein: CASSTRTSGGGRETQYF. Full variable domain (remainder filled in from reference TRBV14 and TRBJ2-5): EAGVTQFPSHSVIEKGQTVTLRCDPISGHDNLYWYRRVMGKEIKFLLHFVKESKQDESGMPNNRFLAERTGGTYSTLKVQPAELEDSGVYFCASSTRTSGGGRETQYFGPGTRLLVL.

CDR3 loop: CAINPTSSGELFF. The CDR3 DNA reads as TGTGCCATCAACCCGACTAGCTCCGGGGAGCTGTTTTTT. The rearrangement links TRBV10-3 to TRBJ2-2; 7 nucleotides agree with TRBD2. This CDR3 is 13 amino acids long. V gave up 7 bases and J gave up 6 bases; unmatched junction bases: 5. The germline V gene encodes CDR1 ENHRY and CDR2 SYGVKD.

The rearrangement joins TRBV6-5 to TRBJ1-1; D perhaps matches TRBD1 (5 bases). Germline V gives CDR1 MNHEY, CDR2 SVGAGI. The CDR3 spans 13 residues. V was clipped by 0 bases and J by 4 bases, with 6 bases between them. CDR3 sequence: CASSYSGGTEAFF. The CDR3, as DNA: TGTGCCAGCAGTTACTCGGGGGGCACTGAAGCTTTCTTT.

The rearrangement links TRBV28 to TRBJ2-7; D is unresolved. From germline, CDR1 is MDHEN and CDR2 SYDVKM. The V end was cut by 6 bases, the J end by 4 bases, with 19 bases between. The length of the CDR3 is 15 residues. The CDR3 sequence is CASSLNIGSEYEQYF. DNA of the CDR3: TGTGCCAGCAGCCTTAACATCGGTTCGGAGTACGAGCAGTACTTC. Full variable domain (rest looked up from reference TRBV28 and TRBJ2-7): DVKVTQSSRYLVKRTGEKVFLECVQDMDHENMFWYRQDPGLGLRLIYFSYDVKMKEKGDIPEGYSVSREKKERFSLILESASTNQTSMYLCASSLNIGSEYEQYFGPGTRLTVT.

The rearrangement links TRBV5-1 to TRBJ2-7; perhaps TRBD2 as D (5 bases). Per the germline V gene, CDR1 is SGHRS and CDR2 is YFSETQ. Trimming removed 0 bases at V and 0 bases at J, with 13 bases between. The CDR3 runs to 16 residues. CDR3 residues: CASSLDGSDLSYEQYF. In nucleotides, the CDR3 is TGCGCCAGCAGCTTGGATGGTAGCGACCTCTCCTACGAGCAGTACTTC.

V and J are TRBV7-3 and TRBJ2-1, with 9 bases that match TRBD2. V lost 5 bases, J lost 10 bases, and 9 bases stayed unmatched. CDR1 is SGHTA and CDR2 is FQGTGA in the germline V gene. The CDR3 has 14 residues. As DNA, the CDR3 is TGTGCCAGCAGCCCATCAGGGACTAGCTACGAGCAGTTCTTC. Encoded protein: CASSPSGTSYEQFF.

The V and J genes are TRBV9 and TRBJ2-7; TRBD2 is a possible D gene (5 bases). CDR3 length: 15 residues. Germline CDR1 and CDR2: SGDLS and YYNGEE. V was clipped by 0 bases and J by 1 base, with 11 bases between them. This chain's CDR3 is CASSVAAEESYEQYF. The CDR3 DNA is TGTGCCAGCAGCGTAGCGGCGGAGGAATCCTACGAGCAGTACTTC.

The CDR3 DNA reads as TGTGCCACCGGACAGGGGCCGAACACTGAAGCTTTCTTT. Amino acid sequence: CATGQGPNTEAFF. This chain connects TRBV19 to TRBJ1-1, with 9 nucleotides matching TRBD1. This CDR3 region has 13 residues. CDR1 is LNHDA, CDR2 SQIVND, per germline (reference sequence). V lost 10 bases and J lost 1; bases outside the gene matches: 4. Variable domain in full (rest from reference TRBV19 and TRBJ1-1): DGGITQSPKYLFRKEGQNVTLSCEQNLNHDAMYWYRQDPGQGLRLIYYSQIVNDFQKGDIAEGYSVSREKKESFPLTVTSAQKNPTAFYLCATGQGPNTEAFFGQGTRLTVV.

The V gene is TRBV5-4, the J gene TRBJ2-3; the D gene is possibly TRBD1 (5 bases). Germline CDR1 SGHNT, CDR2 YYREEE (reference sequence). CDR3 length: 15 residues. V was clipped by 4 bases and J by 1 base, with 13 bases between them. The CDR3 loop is CASSPDSYRTDTQYF. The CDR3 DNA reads TGTGCCAGCAGCCCAGACAGCTACCGCACAGATACGCAGTATTTT.

The CDR3 DNA reads as TGTGCCAGCAGCCCTTTAGCGGGGACAGGGGGCGGTGACACTGAAGCTTTCTTT. Amino acid sequence: CASSPLAGTGGGDTEAFF. V and J are TRBV7-9 and TRBJ1-1, with 12 bases fitting TRBD1. This CDR3 is built from 18 residues. V was pared by 5 bases and J by 3 bases, with 13 bases of the junction left unmatched. Germline values: CDR1 SEHNR, CDR2 FQNEAQ (reference sequence).

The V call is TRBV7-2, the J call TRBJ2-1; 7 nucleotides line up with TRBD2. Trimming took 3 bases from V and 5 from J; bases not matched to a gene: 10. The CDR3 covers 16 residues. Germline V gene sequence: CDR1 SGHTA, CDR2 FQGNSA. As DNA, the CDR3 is TGTGCCAGCAGCTTTTCAGGCACTAGCGCGAACAATGAGCAGTTCTTC. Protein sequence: CASSFSGTSANNEQFF. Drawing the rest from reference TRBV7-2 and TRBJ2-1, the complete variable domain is GAGVSQSPSNKVTEKGKDVELRCDPISGHTALYWYRQSLGQGLEFLIYFQGNSAPDKSGLPSDRFSAERTGGSVSTLTIQRTQQEDSAVYLCASSFSGTSANNEQFFGPGTRLTVL.

The CDR3 DNA follows: TGTGCCAGCAGCTTAGGTAGCGAGCAGTTCTTC. Translating gives CASSLGSEQFF. The J gene is TRBJ2-1, the V gene TRBV11-2, with D uncertain. CDR3 size: 11 residues. Trimming shortened V by 1 base and J by 10 bases, and 5 bases separated the two germline ends. Germline assignment: CDR1 SGHAT and CDR2 FQNNGV. Together with reference TRBV11-2 and TRBJ2-1, the CDR3 gives the full variable domain: EAGVAQSPRYKIIEKRQSVAFWCNPISGHATLYWYQQILGQGPKLLIQFQNNGVVDDSQLPKDRFSAERLKGVDSTLKIQPAKLEDSAVYLCASSLGSEQFFGPGTRLTVL.

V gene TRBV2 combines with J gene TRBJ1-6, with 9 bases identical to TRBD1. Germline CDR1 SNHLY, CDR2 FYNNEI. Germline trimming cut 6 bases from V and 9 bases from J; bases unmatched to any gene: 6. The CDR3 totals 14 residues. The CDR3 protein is CASRGGQGISPLHF. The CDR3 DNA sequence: TGTGCCAGCAGGGGGGGACAGGGAATTTCACCCCTCCACTTT.

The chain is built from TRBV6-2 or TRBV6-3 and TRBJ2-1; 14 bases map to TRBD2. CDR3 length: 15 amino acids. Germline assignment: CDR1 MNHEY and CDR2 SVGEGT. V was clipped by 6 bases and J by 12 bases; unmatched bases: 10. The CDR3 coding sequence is TGTGCCAGCAGCGAGACTAGCGGGAGGGCCGTTGGGCAGTTCTTC. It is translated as CASSETSGRAVGQFF.

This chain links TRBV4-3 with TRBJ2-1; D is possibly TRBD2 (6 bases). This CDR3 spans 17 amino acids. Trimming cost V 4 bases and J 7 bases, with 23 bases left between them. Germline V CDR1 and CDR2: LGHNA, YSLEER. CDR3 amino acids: CASSLGSGTEAGNEQFF. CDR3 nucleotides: TGCGCCAGCAGCCTTGGTTCGGGGACGGAAGCGGGTAATGAGCAGTTCTTC.

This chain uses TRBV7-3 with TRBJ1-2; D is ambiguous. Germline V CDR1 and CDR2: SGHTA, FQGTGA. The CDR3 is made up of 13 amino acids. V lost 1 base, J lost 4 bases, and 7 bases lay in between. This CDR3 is CASSLMGVYGYTF. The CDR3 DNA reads TGTGCCAGCAGCTTAATGGGAGTCTATGGCTACACCTTC.

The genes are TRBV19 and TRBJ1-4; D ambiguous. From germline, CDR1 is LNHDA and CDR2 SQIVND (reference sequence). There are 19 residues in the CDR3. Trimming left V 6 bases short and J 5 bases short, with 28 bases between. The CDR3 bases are TGTGCCAGTAGCCCGACCGAGGGTCGTCGGCCTACCCCCAATGAAAAACTGTTTTTT. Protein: CASSPTEGRRPTPNEKLFF.

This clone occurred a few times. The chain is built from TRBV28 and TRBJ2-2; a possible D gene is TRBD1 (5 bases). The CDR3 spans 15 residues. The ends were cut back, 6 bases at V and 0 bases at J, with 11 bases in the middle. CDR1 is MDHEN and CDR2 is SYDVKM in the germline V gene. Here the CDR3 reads CASRPDRANTGELFF. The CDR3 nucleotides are TGTGCCAGCAGACCCGACAGAGCGAACACCGGGGAGCTGTTTTTT.

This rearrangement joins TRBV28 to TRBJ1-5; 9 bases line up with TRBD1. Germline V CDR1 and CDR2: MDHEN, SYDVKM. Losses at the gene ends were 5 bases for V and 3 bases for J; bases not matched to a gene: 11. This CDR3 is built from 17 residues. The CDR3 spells CASSAPIGTGSNQPQHF. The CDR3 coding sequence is TGTGCCAGCAGTGCGCCCATTGGGACAGGGTCCAATCAGCCCCAGCATTTT.

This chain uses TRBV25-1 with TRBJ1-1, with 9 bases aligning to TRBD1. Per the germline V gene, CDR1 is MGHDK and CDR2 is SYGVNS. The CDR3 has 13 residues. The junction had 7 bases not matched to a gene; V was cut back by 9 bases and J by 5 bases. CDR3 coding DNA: TGTGCCAGTCGGACAGGGGAGCGGACTGAAGCTTTCTTT. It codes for CASRTGERTEAFF.

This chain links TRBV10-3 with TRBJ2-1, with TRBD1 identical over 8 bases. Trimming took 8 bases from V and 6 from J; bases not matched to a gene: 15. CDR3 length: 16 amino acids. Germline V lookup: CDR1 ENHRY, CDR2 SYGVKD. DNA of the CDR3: TGTGCCATCGCCCGAGTATTGGGGACAGGCGGCAATGAGCAGTTCTTC. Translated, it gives CAIARVLGTGGNEQFF.

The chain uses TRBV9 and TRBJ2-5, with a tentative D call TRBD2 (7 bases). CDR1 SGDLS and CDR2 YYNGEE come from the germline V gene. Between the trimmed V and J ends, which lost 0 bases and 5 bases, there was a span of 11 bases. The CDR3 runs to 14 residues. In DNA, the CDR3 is TGTGCCAGCAGCGTAGTCGGGGGGCTGGAGACCCAGTACTTC. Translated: CASSVVGGLETQYF.

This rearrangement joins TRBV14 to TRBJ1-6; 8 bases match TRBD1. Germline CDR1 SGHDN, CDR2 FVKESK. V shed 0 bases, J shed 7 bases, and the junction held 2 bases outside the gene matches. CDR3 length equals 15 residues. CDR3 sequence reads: CASSQDWDRNSPLHF. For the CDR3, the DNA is TGTGCCAGCAGCCAAGATTGGGACAGGAATTCACCCCTCCACTTT.

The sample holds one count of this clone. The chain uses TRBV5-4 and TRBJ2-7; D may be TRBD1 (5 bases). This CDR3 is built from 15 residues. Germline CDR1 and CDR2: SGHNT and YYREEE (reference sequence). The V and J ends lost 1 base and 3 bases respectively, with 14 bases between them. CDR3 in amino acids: CASSLYQGLHYEQYF. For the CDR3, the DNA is TGTGCCAGCAGCTTGTATCAGGGTCTGCACTACGAGCAGTACTTC.

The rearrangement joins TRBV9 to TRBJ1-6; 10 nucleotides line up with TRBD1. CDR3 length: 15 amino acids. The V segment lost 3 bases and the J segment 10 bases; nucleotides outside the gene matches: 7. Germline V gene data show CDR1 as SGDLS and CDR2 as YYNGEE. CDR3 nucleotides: TGTGCCAGCAGCGCCCGGGACAGGGGACGCTCACCCCTCCACTTT. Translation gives CASSARDRGRSPLHF.

This chain's CDR3 is CASSLAPDTGGSGELFF. DNA for the CDR3: TGTGCCAGCAGCTTGGCCCCTGACACAGGGGGCTCCGGGGAGCTGTTTTTT. The V and J genes are TRBV5-4 and TRBJ2-2; 9 bases match TRBD1. Germline-derived CDR1 and CDR2 are SGHNT and YYREEE (reference sequence). The CDR3 sequence is 17 residues long. V shed 0 bases, J shed 6 bases, and the junction held 9 bases outside the gene matches.

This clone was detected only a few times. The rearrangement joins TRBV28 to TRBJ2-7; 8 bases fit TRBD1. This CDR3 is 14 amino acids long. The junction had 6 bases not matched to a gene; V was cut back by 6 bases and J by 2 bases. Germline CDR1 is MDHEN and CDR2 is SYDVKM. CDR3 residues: CASRSGTGTYEQYF. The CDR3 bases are TGTGCCAGCAGGTCCGGGACAGGAACCTACGAGCAGTACTTC.